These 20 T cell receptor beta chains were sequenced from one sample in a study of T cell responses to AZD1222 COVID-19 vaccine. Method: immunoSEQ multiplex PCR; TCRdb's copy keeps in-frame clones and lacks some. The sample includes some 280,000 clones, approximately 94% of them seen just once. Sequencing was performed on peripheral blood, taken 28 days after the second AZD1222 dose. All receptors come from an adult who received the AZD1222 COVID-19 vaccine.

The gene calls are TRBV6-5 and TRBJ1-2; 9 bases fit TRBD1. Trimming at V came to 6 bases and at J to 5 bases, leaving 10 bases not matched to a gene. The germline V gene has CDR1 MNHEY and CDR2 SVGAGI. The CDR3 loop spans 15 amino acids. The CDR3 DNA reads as TGTGCCAGCAGAGCGAGGGGGACAGGGCGTTATGGCTACACCTTC. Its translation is CASRARGTGRYGYTF.

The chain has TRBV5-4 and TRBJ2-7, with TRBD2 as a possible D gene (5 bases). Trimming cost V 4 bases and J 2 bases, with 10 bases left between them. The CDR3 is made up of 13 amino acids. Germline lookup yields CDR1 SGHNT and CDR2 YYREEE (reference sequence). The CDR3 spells CASSGGRTYEQYF. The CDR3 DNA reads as TGTGCCAGCAGCGGAGGACGGACCTACGAGCAGTACTTC.

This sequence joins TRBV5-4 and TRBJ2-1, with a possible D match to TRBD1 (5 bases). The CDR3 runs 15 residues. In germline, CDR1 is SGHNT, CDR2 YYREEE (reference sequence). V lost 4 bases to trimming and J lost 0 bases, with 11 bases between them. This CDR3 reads CASSGTGDSYNEQFF. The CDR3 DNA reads TGTGCCAGCAGCGGAACAGGTGACTCCTACAATGAGCAGTTCTTC.

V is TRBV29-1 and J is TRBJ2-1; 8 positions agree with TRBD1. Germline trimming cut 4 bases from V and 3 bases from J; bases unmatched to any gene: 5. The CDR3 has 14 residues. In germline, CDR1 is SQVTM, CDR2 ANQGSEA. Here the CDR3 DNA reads TGCAGCGTTGGCAGGGGGCAACGCTACAATGAGCAGTTCTTC. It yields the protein CSVGRGQRYNEQFF.

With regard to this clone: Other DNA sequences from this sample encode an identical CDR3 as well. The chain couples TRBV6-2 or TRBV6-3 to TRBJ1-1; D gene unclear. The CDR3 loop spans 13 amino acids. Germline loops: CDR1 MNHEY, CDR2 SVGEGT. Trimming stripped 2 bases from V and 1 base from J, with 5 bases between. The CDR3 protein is CASSYSRNTEAFF. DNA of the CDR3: TGTGCCAGCAGTTACAGTAGGAACACTGAAGCTTTCTTT.

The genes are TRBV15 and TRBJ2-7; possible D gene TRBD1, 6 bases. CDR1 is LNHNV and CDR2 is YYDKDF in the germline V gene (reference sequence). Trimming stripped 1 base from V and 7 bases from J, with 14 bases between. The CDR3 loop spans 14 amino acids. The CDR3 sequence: CATSRGFQGGEQYF. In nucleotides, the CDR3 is TGTGCCACCAGCAGAGGGTTCCAAGGGGGAGAGCAGTACTTC.

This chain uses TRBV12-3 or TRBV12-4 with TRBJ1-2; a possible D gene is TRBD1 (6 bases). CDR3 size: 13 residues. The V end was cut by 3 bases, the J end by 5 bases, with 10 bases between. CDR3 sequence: CASSFVQGYGYTF. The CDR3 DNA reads TGTGCCAGCAGTTTTGTCCAGGGGTATGGCTACACCTTC.

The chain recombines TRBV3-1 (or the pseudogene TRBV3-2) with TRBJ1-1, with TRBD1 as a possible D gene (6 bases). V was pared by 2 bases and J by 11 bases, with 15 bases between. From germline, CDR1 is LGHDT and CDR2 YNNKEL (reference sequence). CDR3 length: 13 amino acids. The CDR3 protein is CASSQNEGERAFF. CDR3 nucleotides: TGTGCCAGCAGCCAAAATGAGGGGGAGAGGGCTTTCTTT.

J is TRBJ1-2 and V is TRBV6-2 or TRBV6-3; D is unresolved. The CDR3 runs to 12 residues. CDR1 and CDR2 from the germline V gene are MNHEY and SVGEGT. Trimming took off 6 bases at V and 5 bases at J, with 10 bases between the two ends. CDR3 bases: TGTGCCAGCAGCCCTGTGAGGTATGGCTACACCTTC. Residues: CASSPVRYGYTF.

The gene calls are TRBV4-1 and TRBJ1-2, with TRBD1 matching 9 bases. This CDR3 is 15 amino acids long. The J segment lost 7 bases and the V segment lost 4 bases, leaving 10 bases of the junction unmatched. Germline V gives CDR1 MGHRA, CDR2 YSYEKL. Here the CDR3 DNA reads TGCGCCAGCAGCCGCACCGGGACAGGGCCCTTTGGCTACACCTTC. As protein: CASSRTGTGPFGYTF.

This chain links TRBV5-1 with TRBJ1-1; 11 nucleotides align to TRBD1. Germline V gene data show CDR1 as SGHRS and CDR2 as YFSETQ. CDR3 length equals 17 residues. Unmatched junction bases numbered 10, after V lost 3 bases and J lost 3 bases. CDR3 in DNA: TGCGCCAGCAGCTCCGGACAGGGGGCACTTACGGACACTGAAGCTTTCTTT. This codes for CASSSGQGALTDTEAFF.

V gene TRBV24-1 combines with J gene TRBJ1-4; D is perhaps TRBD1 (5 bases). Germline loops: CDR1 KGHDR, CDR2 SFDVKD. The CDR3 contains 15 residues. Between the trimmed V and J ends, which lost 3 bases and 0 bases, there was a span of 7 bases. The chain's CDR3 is CATSDPGSTNEKLFF. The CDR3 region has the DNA TGTGCCACCAGTGATCCAGGGTCAACTAATGAAAAACTGTTTTTT.

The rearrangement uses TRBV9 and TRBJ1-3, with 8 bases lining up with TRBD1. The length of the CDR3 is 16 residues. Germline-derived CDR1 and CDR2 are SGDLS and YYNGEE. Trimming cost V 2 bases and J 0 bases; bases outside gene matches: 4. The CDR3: CASSVGQVFSGNTIYF. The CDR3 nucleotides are TGTGCCAGCAGCGTGGGACAGGTGTTCTCTGGAAACACCATATATTTT. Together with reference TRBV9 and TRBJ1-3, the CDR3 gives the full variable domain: DSGVTQTPKHLITATGQRVTLRCSPRSGDLSVYWYQQSLDQGLQFLIQYYNGEERAKGNILERFSAQQFPDLHSELNLSSLELGDSALYFCASSVGQVFSGNTIYFGEGSWLTVV.

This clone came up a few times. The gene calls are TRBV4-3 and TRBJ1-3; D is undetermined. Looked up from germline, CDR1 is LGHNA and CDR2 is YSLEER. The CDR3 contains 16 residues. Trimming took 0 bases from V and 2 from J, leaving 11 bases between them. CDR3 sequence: CASSQDTGRAGNTIYF. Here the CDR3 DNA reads TGCGCCAGCAGCCAAGATACGGGAAGGGCTGGAAACACCATATATTTT.

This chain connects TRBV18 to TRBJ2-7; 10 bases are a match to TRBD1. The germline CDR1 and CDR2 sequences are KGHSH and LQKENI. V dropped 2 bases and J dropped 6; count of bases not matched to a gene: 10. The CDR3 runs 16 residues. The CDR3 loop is CASSPGSSGQGLEQYF. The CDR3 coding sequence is TGTGCCAGCTCACCAGGATCGTCGGGACAGGGGCTCGAGCAGTACTTC.

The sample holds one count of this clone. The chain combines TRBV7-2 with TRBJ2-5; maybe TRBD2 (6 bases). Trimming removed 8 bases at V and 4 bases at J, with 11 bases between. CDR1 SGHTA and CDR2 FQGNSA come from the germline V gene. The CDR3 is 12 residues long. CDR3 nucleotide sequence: TGTGCCAGCTCCGGGAGTAGAGAGACCCAGTACTTC. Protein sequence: CASSGSRETQYF.

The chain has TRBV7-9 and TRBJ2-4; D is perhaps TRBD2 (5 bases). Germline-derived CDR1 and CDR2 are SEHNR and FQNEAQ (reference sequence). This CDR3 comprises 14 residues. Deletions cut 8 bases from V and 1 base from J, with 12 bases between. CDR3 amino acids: CASGSYRAKNIQYF. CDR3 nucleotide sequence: TGTGCCAGCGGGAGCTATCGGGCCAAAAACATTCAGTACTTC.

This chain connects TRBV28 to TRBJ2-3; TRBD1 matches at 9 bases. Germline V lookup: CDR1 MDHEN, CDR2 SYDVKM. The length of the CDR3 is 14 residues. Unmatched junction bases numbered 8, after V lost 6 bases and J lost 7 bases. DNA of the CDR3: TGTGCCAGCAGCCGTTCCGGGACAGGGAATACGCAGTATTTT. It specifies CASSRSGTGNTQYF.

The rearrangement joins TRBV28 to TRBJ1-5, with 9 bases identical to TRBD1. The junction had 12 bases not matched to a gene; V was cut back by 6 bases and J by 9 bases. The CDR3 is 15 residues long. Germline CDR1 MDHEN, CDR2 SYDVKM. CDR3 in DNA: TGTGCCAGCAGCCTTGTACGGACAGGGGCCGGGCCCCAGCATTTT. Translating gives CASSLVRTGAGPQHF.

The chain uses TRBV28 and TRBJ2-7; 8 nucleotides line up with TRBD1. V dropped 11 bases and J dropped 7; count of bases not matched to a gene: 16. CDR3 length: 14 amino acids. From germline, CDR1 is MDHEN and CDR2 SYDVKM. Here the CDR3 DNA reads TGTGCCGCCCTCCGGACAGGGCGTCCTCGGGAGCAGTACTTC. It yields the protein CAALRTGRPREQYF. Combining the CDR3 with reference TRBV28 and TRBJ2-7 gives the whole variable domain DVKVTQSSRYLVKRTGEKVFLECVQDMDHENMFWYRQDPGLGLRLIYFSYDVKMKEKGDIPEGYSVSREKKERFSLILESASTNQTSMYLCAALRTGRPREQYFGPGTRLTVT.